These 9 T cell receptor beta chains share one sample of origin, sequenced in a study of T-cell reconstitution after alpha-beta-depleted transplantation in children. Library preparation (for TCRbeta) was performed with unique molecular identifiers. A single record per CDR3 protein comes from TCRdb applying MiXCR to the PCR reads. This table has under 20,000 distinct CDR3 sequences, 7.7% appearing once. The input for sequencing was PBMCs, mostly from graft donor cells, taken 60 days after TCRalphabeta/CD19-depleted stem cell transplant. All receptors come from a boy younger than two who had a stem cell transplant for Wiskott-Aldrich syndrome, so the T cells may come from the graft donor.

V and J are TRBV20-1 and TRBJ2-1, with 10 bases identical to TRBD2. Germline loops: CDR1 DFQATT, CDR2 SNEGSKA (reference sequence). The CDR3 contains 14 residues. Losses at the gene ends were 5 bases for V and 7 bases for J; bases not matched to a gene: 8. In nucleotides, the CDR3 is TGCAGTGCTGATGTAGCGGGAGGTGGAAATGAGCAGTTCTTC. The encoded protein is CSADVAGGGNEQFF.

This clonotype was seen ten or more times. This chain connects TRBV24-1 to TRBJ2-6; D unresolved. Germline CDR1 and CDR2: KGHDR and SFDVKD. This CDR3 has 17 amino acids. The V gene lost 3 bases and the J gene lost 0 bases, with 11 bases spanning the gap. The CDR3, as DNA: TGTGCCACCAGTGATAGCGACGGGTACTCTGGGGCCAACGTCCTGACTTTC. Its protein is CATSDSDGYSGANVLTF.

Judged by abundance, this clonotype is medium-sized. The CDR3, as DNA: TGTGCCAGCAGCGACAGGGTTATCTATGGCTACACCTTC. Translated, it gives CASSDRVIYGYTF. The chain joins TRBV28 to TRBJ1-2; 7 bases are shared with TRBD1. The J segment lost 4 bases and the V segment lost 6 bases, leaving 5 bases of the junction unmatched. The germline V gene has CDR1 MDHEN and CDR2 SYDVKM. The CDR3 has 13 amino acids.

Many counts were recorded for this clonotype. The V and J genes are TRBV27 and TRBJ1-5, with D perhaps TRBD1 (6 bases). Per the germline V gene, CDR1 is MNHEY and CDR2 is SMNVEV (reference sequence). This CDR3 contains 14 residues. V was shortened by 3 bases and J by 6 bases, with 12 bases between the two germline ends. CDR3 protein: CASSFWGGAQPQHF. The CDR3 bases are TGTGCCAGCAGTTTTTGGGGGGGGGCTCAGCCCCAGCATTTT.

Relative to its sample, this clonotype is medium-sized (0.01 to 0.1%). This sequence joins TRBV7-9 and TRBJ2-7; TRBD2 might be the D (6 bases). Deletions cut 4 bases from V and 0 bases from J, with 10 bases between. This CDR3 spans 14 amino acids. CDR1 is SEHNR and CDR2 is FQNEAQ in the germline V gene (reference sequence). This CDR3 is CASSSSGSSYEQYF. In DNA, the CDR3 is TGTGCCAGCAGCTCGTCCGGGAGCTCCTACGAGCAGTACTTC.

This rearrangement joins TRBV5-5 to TRBJ1-4; D is uncertain. Germline lookup yields CDR1 SGHKS and CDR2 YYEKEE (reference sequence). The CDR3 runs 14 residues. Trimming left V 0 bases short and J 8 bases short, with 11 bases between. The CDR3 loop reads CASSLAGFCEKLFF. The DNA of the CDR3 is TGTGCCAGCAGCTTGGCCGGGTTCTGCGAAAAACTGTTTTTT. The whole variable domain, remainder taken from reference TRBV5-5 and TRBJ1-4, is DAGVTQSPTHLIKTRGQQVTLRCSPISGHKSVSWYQQVLGQGPQFIFQYYEKEERGRGNFPDRFSARQFPNYSSELNVNALLLGDSALYLCASSLAGFCEKLFFGSGTQLSVL.

This clonotype has at least ten counts. The chain is built from TRBV5-1 and TRBJ2-2; D is possibly TRBD1 or TRBD2 (5 bases each). This CDR3 comprises 15 residues. V shed 1 base and J shed 4 bases, with 11 bases lying between them. The V gene's germline CDR1 is SGHRS and CDR2 YFSETQ. In DNA, the CDR3 is TGCGCCAGCAGCTTGCGGGCGAGGGGCACCGGGGAGCTGTTTTTT. Its protein is CASSLRARGTGELFF.

This clonotype is medium-sized. J is TRBJ1-5 and V is TRBV7-2; tentatively, D is TRBD1 (5 bases). The CDR3 extends over 15 amino acids. Germline CDR1 is SGHTA and CDR2 is FQGNSA. The ends were cut back, 4 bases at V and 3 bases at J, with 13 bases in the middle. The CDR3 protein is CASSSYQGINQPQHF. The CDR3 DNA reads as TGTGCCAGCAGCTCATACCAGGGAATCAATCAGCCCCAGCATTTT.

In this sample, this clonotype turned up many times. The chain combines TRBV6-4 with TRBJ1-1; D may be TRBD1 (5 bases). Germline lookup yields CDR1 MRHNA and CDR2 SNTAGT. The CDR3 is made up of 14 amino acids. V gave up 3 bases and J gave up 5 bases, with 13 bases separating them. CDR3 coding DNA: TGTGCCAGCAGTGAGGAAGGGGCGCGGACTGAAGCTTTCTTT. Amino acid sequence: CASSEEGARTEAFF.